This T cell receptor (beta chain) was retrieved from a study of T cells in Graves' hyperthyroidism and ophthalmopathy. RNA transcripts yielded amplified TCR beta CDR3 regions. TCR CDR3 regions were first amplified by RT-PCR with HTBI primers. TCRdb re-analysed the multiplex PCR reads in MiXCR, keeping a single row per CDR3 protein. The table includes approximately 620,000 distinct CDR3 sequences, approximately 13% detected once. The study based diagnoses on clinical symptoms, serum thyroxine and TRAb, thyroid ultrasound and orbital computed tomography. Blood was drawn at first hyperthyroidism diagnosis, before any ophthalmopathy symptoms. This clonotype was picked up many times. Its antigen is currently unknown. This CDR3 has 13 amino acids. Germline V gene data show CDR1 as SQVTM and CDR2 as ANQGSEA. J was trimmed by 6 bases and V by 7 bases; bases with no gene match: 10. Overall study results and limits: Expanded thyroid clonotypes (above 0.001) were mostly also found in blood.

V usage is TRBV29-1 and J usage is TRBJ2-7; TRBD1 matches at 9 bases. The TCR was taken from a woman aged 30 to 39 with Graves' hyperthyroidism that later progressed to Graves' ophthalmopathy. The sample taken for sequencing was blood. CDR3 coding DNA: TGCAGCGCCGGGACAGGGACGGGGGGCGAGCAGTACTTC. Translation gives CSAGTGTGGEQYF.